The clone carrying this T cell receptor beta chain was detected only once. The table came from immunoSEQ multiplex PCR; TCRdb's copy has only in-frame clones and leaves some out. The sample gives 200,000 to 300,000 clones, 75% to 90% of which show up once; less than 1.6% is in the top ten. The sample belongs to a study of blood T cell repertoires in COVID-19. Looking at the study overall: Acute and convalescent COVID-19 specimens originated in the United States, Italy and Spain. T cells, B-cell-depleted T cells, or PBMCs provided the cDNA or gDNA that served as material.

From germline, CDR1 is GTSNPN and CDR2 SVGIG (reference sequence). This CDR3 has 12 residues. V lost 6 bases and J lost 7, with 15 bases in between. This chain joins TRBV30 and TRBJ1-1; unclear D gene. The TCR was taken from a woman aged 40 to 49 who had recovered from COVID-19. The specimen sequenced was peripheral blood. CDR3 amino acids: CACSRTYYEAFF. The CDR3, as DNA: TGTGCCTGCTCCCGGACTTACTATGAAGCTTTCTTT.